This T cell receptor (beta chain) was identified in a study of beta chain features in type 1 diabetes. Study summary: Sorted cells examined across all samples numbered 107,917,701.

Investigators reverse transcribed all isolated RNA, so they sequenced expressed TCRB transcripts. Measured with immunoSEQ multiplex PCR; TCRdb has only the in-frame clones, and not every one. This table has just over 150,000 clones, more than 9.5% appearing once. This CDR3 is 15 amino acids long. Trimming stripped 6 bases from V and 4 bases from J, with 16 bases between. From germline, CDR1 is SGHTA and CDR2 FQGNSA. Naive, central memory, regulatory and stem cell-like memory cells within the CD4+ compartment were sorted using CD45RO/CCR7/CD25/CD127/CD95/CD27. Study-level findings and limits: Junctions at VDJ sites from type 1 diabetes patients had fewer insertions and more deletions.

The table lists this clone with a few counts. The target antigen is unknown. The chain links TRBV7-2 to TRBJ2-1; D not resolved. Material for sequencing was central memory CD4+ T cells from blood. The sequence came from a man between 18 and 29 years old in good health. CDR3: CASSRPGRLYNEQFF. Written as DNA, the CDR3 is TGTGCCAGCAGTCGTCCAGGACGGCTGTACAATGAGCAGTTCTTC. Full variable domain (outside the CDR3, taken from reference TRBV7-2 and TRBJ2-1): GAGVSQSPSNKVTEKGKDVELRCDPISGHTALYWYRQSLGQGLEFLIYFQGNSAPDKSGLPSDRFSAERTGGSVSTLTIQRTQQEDSAVYLCASSRPGRLYNEQFFGPGTRLTVL.